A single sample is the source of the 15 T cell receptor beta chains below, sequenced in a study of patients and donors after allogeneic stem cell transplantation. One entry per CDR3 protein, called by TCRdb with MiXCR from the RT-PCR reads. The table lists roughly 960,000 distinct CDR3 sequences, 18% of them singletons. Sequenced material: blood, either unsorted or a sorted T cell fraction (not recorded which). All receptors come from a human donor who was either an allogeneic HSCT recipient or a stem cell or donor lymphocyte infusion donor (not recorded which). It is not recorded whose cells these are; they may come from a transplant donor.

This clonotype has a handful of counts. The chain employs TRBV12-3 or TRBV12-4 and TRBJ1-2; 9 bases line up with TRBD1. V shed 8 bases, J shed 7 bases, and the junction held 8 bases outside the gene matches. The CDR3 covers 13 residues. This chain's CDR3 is CASGTQGAGGYTF. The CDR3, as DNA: TGTGCCAGCGGCACACAGGGGGCCGGTGGCTACACCTTC.

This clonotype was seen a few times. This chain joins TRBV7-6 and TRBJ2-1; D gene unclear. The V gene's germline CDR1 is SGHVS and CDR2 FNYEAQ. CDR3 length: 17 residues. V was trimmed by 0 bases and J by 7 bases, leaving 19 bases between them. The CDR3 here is CASSLAGYSSPLNEQFF. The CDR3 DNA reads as TGTGCCAGCAGCTTAGCAGGTTATTCGTCCCCTTTGAATGAGCAGTTCTTC.

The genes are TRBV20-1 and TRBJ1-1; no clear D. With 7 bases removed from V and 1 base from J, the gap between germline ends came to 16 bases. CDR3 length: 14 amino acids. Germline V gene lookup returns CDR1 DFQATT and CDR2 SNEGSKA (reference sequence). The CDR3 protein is CSVSPLGRNTEAFF. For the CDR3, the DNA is TGCAGTGTGAGCCCTCTTGGGAGGAACACTGAAGCTTTCTTT.

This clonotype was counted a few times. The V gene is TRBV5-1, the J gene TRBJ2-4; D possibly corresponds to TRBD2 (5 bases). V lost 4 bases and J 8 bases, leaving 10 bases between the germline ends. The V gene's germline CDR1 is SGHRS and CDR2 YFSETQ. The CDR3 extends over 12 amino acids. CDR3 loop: CASSLPGDIQYF. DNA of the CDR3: TGCGCCAGCAGCCTTCCCGGGGACATTCAGTACTTC.

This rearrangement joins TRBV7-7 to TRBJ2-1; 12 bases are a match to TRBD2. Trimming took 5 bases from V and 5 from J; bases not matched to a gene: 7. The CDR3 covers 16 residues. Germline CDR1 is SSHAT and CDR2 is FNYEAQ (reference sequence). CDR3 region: CASSLSSGRADNEQFF. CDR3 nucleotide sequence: TGTGCCAGCAGCCTCTCTAGCGGGAGGGCTGACAATGAGCAGTTCTTC.

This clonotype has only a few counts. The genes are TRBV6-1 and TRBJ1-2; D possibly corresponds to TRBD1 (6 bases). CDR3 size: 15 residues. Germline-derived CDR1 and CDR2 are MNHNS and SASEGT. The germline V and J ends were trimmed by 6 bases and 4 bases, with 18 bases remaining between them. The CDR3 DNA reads TGTGCCAGCAGGGTTCTTCAGGGGTTTAGCTATGGCTACACCTTC. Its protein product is CASRVLQGFSYGYTF.

The CDR3 sequence is CASSPKTSGRDTQYF. CDR3 bases: TGTGCCAGCAGCCCCAAGACTAGCGGGAGAGATACGCAGTATTTT. The V gene is TRBV11-1, the J gene TRBJ2-3, with 12 bases matching TRBD2. Trimming took 5 bases from V and 5 from J; bases not matched to a gene: 5. This CDR3 is built from 15 residues. Germline CDR1 SGHAT, CDR2 FQDESV (reference sequence).

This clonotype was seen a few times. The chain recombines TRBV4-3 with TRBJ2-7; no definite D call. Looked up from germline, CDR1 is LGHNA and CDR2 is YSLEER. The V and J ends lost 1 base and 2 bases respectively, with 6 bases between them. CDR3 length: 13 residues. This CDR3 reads CASSQVITYEQYF. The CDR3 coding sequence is TGCGCCAGCAGCCAAGTGATTACCTACGAGCAGTACTTC.

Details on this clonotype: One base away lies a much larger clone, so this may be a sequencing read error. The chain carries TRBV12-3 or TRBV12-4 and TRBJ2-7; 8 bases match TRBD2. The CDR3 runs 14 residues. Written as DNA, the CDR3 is TGTGCCAGCAGCCCCGGGGGGGCGACCTACGAGCAGAACTTC. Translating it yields CASSPGGATYEQNF.

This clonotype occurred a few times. The CDR3 coding sequence is TGTGCTAGTGGTGCCAAGGGCCCGAACACTGAAGCTTTCTTT. It yields the protein CASGAKGPNTEAFF. This rearrangement joins TRBV12-5 to TRBJ1-1; D remains unclear. V lost 5 bases and J 1 base, leaving 11 bases between the germline ends. The CDR3 runs 14 residues. Germline CDR1 LGHNT, CDR2 FRNRAP. The whole variable domain, filled in from reference TRBV12-5 and TRBJ1-1, reads DARVTQTPRHKVTEMGQEVTMRCQPILGHNTVFWYRQTMMQGLELLAYFRNRAPLDDSGMPKDRFSAEMPDATLATLKIQPSEPRDSAVYFCASGAKGPNTEAFFGQGTRLTVV.

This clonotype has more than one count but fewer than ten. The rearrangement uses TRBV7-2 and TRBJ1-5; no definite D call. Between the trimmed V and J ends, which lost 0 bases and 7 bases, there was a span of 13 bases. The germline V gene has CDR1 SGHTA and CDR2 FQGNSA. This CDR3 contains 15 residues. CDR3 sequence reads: CASSLAGQAGQPQHF. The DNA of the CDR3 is TGTGCCAGCAGCTTAGCGGGCCAGGCGGGGCAGCCCCAGCATTTT.

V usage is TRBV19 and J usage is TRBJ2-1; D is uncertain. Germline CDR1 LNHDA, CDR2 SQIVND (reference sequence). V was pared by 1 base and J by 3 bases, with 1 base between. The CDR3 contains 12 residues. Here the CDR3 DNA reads TGTGCCAGTAGTATAGTCTACAATGAGCAGTTCTTC. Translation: CASSIVYNEQFF. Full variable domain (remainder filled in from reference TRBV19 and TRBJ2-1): DGGITQSPKYLFRKEGQNVTLSCEQNLNHDAMYWYRQDPGQGLRLIYYSQIVNDFQKGDIAEGYSVSREKKESFPLTVTSAQKNPTAFYLCASSIVYNEQFFGPGTRLTVL.

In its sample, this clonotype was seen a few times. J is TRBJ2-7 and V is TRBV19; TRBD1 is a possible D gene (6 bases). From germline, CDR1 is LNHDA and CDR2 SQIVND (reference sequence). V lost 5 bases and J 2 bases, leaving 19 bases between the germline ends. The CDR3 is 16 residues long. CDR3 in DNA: TGTGCCAGTAGTCCATTACCGGGACAAACAACCTACGAGCAGTACTTC. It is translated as CASSPLPGQTTYEQYF.

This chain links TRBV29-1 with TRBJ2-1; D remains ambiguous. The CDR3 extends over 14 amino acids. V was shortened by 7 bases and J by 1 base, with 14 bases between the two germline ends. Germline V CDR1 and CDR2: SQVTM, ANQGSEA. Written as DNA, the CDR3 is TGCAGCGCCAGCACCCGACGGTCCTACAATGAGCAGTTCTTC. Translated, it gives CSASTRRSYNEQFF.

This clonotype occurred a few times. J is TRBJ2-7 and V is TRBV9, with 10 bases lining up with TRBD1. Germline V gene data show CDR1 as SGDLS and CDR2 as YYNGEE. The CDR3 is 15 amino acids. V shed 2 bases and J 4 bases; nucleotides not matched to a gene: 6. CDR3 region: CASSVEGQGLYEQYF. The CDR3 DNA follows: TGTGCCAGCAGCGTCGAGGGACAGGGGTTATACGAGCAGTACTTC.